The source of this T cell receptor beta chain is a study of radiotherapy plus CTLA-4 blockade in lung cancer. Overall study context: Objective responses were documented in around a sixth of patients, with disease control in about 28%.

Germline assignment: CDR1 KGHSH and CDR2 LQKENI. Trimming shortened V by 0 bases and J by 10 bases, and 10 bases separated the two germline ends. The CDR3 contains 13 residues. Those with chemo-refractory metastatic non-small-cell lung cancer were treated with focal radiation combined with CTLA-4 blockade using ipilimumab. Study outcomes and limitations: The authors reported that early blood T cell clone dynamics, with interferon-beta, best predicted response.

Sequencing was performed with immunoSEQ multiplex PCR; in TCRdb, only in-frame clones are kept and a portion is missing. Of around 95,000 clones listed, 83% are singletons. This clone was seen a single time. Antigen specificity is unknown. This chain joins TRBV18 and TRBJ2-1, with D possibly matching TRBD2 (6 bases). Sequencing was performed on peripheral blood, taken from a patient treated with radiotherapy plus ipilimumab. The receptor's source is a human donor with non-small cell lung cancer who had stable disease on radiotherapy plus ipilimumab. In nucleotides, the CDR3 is TGTGCCAGCTCACCACCTAGCGGTGTGGAGCAGTTCTTC. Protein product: CASSPPSGVEQFF.